A single sample is the source of the 24 T cell receptor beta chains below, sequenced in a study of T cell repertoires and leukemia-associated antigens. Antigens of these TCRs are unknown. TCRdb analysed the 5' RACE reads with MiXCR anew, one entry per CDR3 protein. The sample has about 10,000 distinct CDR3 sequences, 42% seen once. Material for sequencing was CD3+ T cells sorted from blood and cultured. The source is a female donor in good health.

V is TRBV11-3 and J is TRBJ2-1, with 11 bases identical to TRBD2. The CDR3 length is 21 residues. Germline assignment: CDR1 SGHNT and CDR2 YENEEA. Unmatched junction bases numbered 13, after V lost 0 bases and J lost 0 bases. The CDR3 sequence: CASSLDPGPLAGGSSYNEQFF. The CDR3 nucleotides read TGTGCCAGCAGCTTAGACCCTGGTCCCTTAGCGGGAGGGAGCTCCTACAATGAGCAGTTCTTC.

The sample holds one count of this clonotype. The chain employs TRBV27 and TRBJ2-5, with 9 bases fitting TRBD2. CDR1 and CDR2 from the germline V gene are MNHEY and SMNVEV (reference sequence). The ends lost 6 bases at V and 0 bases at J; junction bases unmatched: 5. The CDR3 sequence is 15 residues long. The CDR3 here is CASRIGTSYQETQYF. CDR3 in DNA: TGTGCCAGCAGGATCGGGACTAGCTACCAAGAGACCCAGTACTTC.

As for this clonotype: In this CDR3 the conserved last residue, phenylalanine or tryptophan, is missing, so a read error is likely. This chain connects TRBV20-1 to TRBJ1-2; D remains unclear. CDR1 is DFQATT and CDR2 is SNEGSKA in the germline V gene (reference sequence). The CDR3 sequence is 12 residues long. The V gene lost 1 base and the J gene lost 3 bases, with 6 bases spanning the gap. This chain's CDR3 is CSARGLHYGYTI. As DNA, the CDR3 is TGCAGTGCTAGAGGCCTTCACTATGGCTACACCATC.

This chain's CDR3 is CASRTGGSVQPQHF. CDR3 coding DNA: TGTGCCAGCAGAACAGGGGGATCAGTGCAGCCCCAGCATTTT. The gene calls are TRBV6-5 and TRBJ1-5; 8 bases agree with TRBD1. The CDR3 consists of 14 residues. V gave up 6 bases and J gave up 7 bases; unmatched junction bases: 8. Germline V CDR1 and CDR2: MNHEY, SVGAGI.

This clonotype was observed a handful of times. The gene calls are TRBV7-2 and TRBJ1-5; D unclear. V gave up 5 bases and J gave up 6 bases, with 17 bases separating them. Germline CDR1 reads SGHTA; CDR2 reads FQGNSA. The CDR3 is 15 residues long. The CDR3 DNA sequence: TGTGCCAGCAGCAGCTTTATCGGATATATTCAGCCCCAGCATTTT. Protein sequence: CASSSFIGYIQPQHF.

This clonotype was observed many times. The chain employs TRBV10-3 and TRBJ2-3, with 10 nucleotides matching TRBD2. The V gene's germline CDR1 is ENHRY and CDR2 SYGVKD. V gave up 8 bases and J gave up 5 bases; unmatched junction bases: 19. The CDR3 is 18 amino acids. The CDR3 coding sequence is TGTGCCATCTCATACTTTAGAACTAGCGGGGATCTGGGAGATACGCAGTATTTT. The encoded protein is CAISYFRTSGDLGDTQYF.

This clonotype was picked up a small number of times. The rearrangement uses TRBV9 and TRBJ2-7; D is unclear. Germline V gene data show CDR1 as SGDLS and CDR2 as YYNGEE. This CDR3 contains 14 residues. Trimming shortened V by 4 bases and J by 2 bases, and 13 bases separated the two germline ends. CDR3 DNA sequence: TGTGCCAGCAGCCCAGCTCAACGTCCCTACGAGCAGTACTTC. Translation gives CASSPAQRPYEQYF.

Remarks on this clonotype: One end of the junction varies from germline; a read error may be responsible. V is TRBV7-9 and J is TRBJ2-7, with 7 bases lining up with TRBD2. This CDR3 region has 18 residues. The germline V gene encodes CDR1 SEHNR and CDR2 FQNEAQ (reference sequence). The CDR3 bases are TGCGCCAGCAGCTTAGGGTGGGAGGGAGCCAAAAACCCCCACGAGCAGTACTTC. Its translation is CASSLGWEGAKNPHEQYF.

This clonotype was detected only a few times. The V gene is TRBV27, the J gene TRBJ2-7; 7 bases match TRBD2. The CDR3 extends over 15 amino acids. Trimming at V came to 2 bases and at J to 2 bases, leaving 6 bases not matched to a gene. The germline CDR1 and CDR2 sequences are MNHEY and SMNVEV (reference sequence). CDR3 in amino acids: CASSLALAMPYEQYF. The CDR3 bases are TGTGCCAGCAGTTTAGCACTAGCGATGCCCTACGAGCAGTACTTC.

The chain combines TRBV4-2 with TRBJ2-2; possibly TRBD1 or TRBD2 for D (5 bases each). V was trimmed by 4 bases and J by 4 bases, leaving 10 bases between them. In germline, CDR1 is LGHNA, CDR2 YNFKEQ. The CDR3 runs 14 residues. The CDR3 DNA reads as TGTGCCAGCAGCCCGGGACCCCTCACCGGGGAGCTGTTTTTT. This codes for CASSPGPLTGELFF.

In this sample, this clonotype turned up a few times. The chain uses TRBV12-3 or TRBV12-4 and TRBJ2-1; TRBD2 matches at 10 bases. The CDR3 extends over 16 amino acids. The J segment lost 3 bases and the V segment lost 3 bases, leaving 5 bases of the junction unmatched. This chain's CDR3 is CASSLLTSGIYNEQFF. The CDR3 nucleotides read TGTGCCAGCAGTTTGTTAACTAGCGGGATCTACAATGAGCAGTTCTTC.

This clonotype was picked up many times. The chain joins TRBV13 to TRBJ2-1; 12 bases align to TRBD2. Trimming cost V 0 bases and J 0 bases; bases outside gene matches: 9. This CDR3 is 20 amino acids long. CDR1 PRHDT and CDR2 FYEKMQ come from the germline V gene (reference sequence). In DNA, the CDR3 is TGTGCCAGCAGCTTAGGCAGACTTGGGACTAGCGGGTTCTCCTACAATGAGCAGTTCTTC. It encodes CASSLGRLGTSGFSYNEQFF.

Regarding this clonotype: Mismatch with germline at one junction end may stem from a read error. This chain joins TRBV7-9 and TRBJ1-4, with TRBD1 as a possible D gene (6 bases). The CDR3 totals 15 residues. The germline CDR1 and CDR2 sequences are SEHNR and FQNEAQ (reference sequence). This chain's CDR3 is CASSLARTVGEKLLF. CDR3 in DNA: TGTGCCAGCAGCTTAGCTAGGACAGTAGGTGAAAAACTGCTTTTT. Combining the CDR3 with reference TRBV7-9 and TRBJ1-4 gives the whole variable domain DTGVSQNPRHKITKRGQNVTFRCDPISEHNRLYWYRQTLGQGPEFLTYFQNEAQLEKSRLLSDRFSAERPKGSFSTLEIQRTEQGDSAMYLCASSLARTVGEKLLFGSGTQLSVL.

This clonotype turned up a few times. The J gene is TRBJ2-3, the V gene TRBV20-1, with TRBD2 as a possible D gene (5 bases). Germline CDR1 is DFQATT and CDR2 is SNEGSKA (reference sequence). The CDR3 is made up of 12 amino acids. V lost 5 bases to trimming and J lost 6 bases, with 12 bases between them. The CDR3 sequence: CSAGRPQDTQYF. The CDR3 DNA follows: TGCAGTGCTGGGAGACCCCAGGATACGCAGTATTTT.

This clonotype was picked up many times. This chain uses TRBV12-3 or TRBV12-4 with TRBJ2-1, with 12 bases fitting TRBD2. V trimming: 4 bases; J trimming: 0 bases; junction bases outside the gene matches: 1. The CDR3 consists of 16 residues. CDR3 DNA sequence: TGTGCCAGCAGTTCGACTAGCGGGAGCTCCTACAATGAGCAGTTCTTC. It is translated as CASSSTSGSSYNEQFF.

The genes are TRBV5-1 and TRBJ1-1; TRBD1 is a possible D gene (5 bases). The CDR3 runs to 15 residues. Looked up from germline, CDR1 is SGHRS and CDR2 is YFSETQ. The ends were cut back, 0 bases at V and 4 bases at J, with 13 bases in the middle. The CDR3 DNA sequence: TGCGCCAGCAGCTTGGGCTCAGGGTTCCCCACTGAAGCTTTCTTT. It codes for CASSLGSGFPTEAFF. Variable domain in full (rest from reference TRBV5-1 and TRBJ1-1): KAGVTQTPRYLIKTRGQQVTLSCSPISGHRSVSWYQQTPGQGLQFLFEYFSETQRNKGNFPGRFSGRQFSNSRSEMNVSTLELGDSALYLCASSLGSGFPTEAFFGQGTRLTVV.

Regarding this clonotype: One junction end does not reproduce the germline sequence, and a read error may be involved. The V and J genes are TRBV27 and TRBJ1-5; TRBD1 might be the D (6 bases). Germline-derived CDR1 and CDR2 are MNHEY and SMNVEV (reference sequence). The CDR3 contains 15 residues. Here the CDR3 DNA reads TGTGCCAGCAGTTTATCGGGGGGCGGGTGGAGGCCCCATCATTTT. Amino acids: CASSLSGGGWRPHHF.

This rearrangement joins TRBV5-1 to TRBJ1-5; 7 bases are a match to TRBD1. The CDR3 runs 15 residues. From germline, CDR1 is SGHRS and CDR2 YFSETQ. Trimming at V came to 4 bases and at J to 0 bases, leaving 4 bases not matched to a gene. The CDR3 loop reads CASSRDRNSNQPQHF. The CDR3 DNA reads as TGCGCCAGCAGCAGGGACAGAAATAGCAATCAGCCCCAGCATTTT.

This clonotype came up once. At one boundary the junction diverges from the germline segment, which might be a read error. The CDR3 DNA reads as TGTGCCAACAGCCGAGTGCCTAGTGAGCCCCAGCATTTT. Its protein is CANSRVPSEPQHF. The chain is built from TRBV14 and TRBJ1-5, with no clear D. Germline-derived CDR1 and CDR2 are SGHDN and FVKESK. The length of the CDR3 is 13 residues.

Concerning this clonotype itself: Sequence at one end of the junction differs from germline and may be a read error. The rearrangement uses TRBV10-3 and TRBJ1-3; D is possibly TRBD1 (5 bases). CDR3 length: 18 residues. CDR1 ENHRY and CDR2 SYGVKD come from the germline V gene. The CDR3 is CAISDSRKGFNSGNTIYF. CDR3 sequence (DNA): TGTGCCATTAGTGATAGTCGGAAGGGGTTCAATTCTGGAAACACCATATATTTT.

There are many counts of this clonotype. The gene calls are TRBV23-1 and TRBJ2-1; TRBD2 is a possible D gene (5 bases). TRBV23-1 is reported as an ORF; its role is uncertain. The CDR3 extends over 15 amino acids. V gave up 3 bases and J gave up 3 bases, with 12 bases separating them. The CDR3 loop reads CASSQQTKDYNEQFF. The CDR3 DNA sequence: TGCGCCAGCAGTCAGCAGACTAAAGACTACAATGAGCAGTTCTTC.

Remarks on this clonotype: A read error may produce the germline difference seen at one junction end. This sequence joins TRBV7-2 and TRBJ2-5; 10 nucleotides agree with TRBD2. CDR1 and CDR2 (germline): SGHTA, FQGNSA. The CDR3 runs to 14 residues. CDR3 region: CASSLAGAGETQYF. The CDR3 DNA follows: TGTGCCAGCAGCCTAGCGGGAGCGGGGGAGACCCAGTACTTC. The full variable domain, completed using reference TRBV7-2 and TRBJ2-5, is GAGVSQSPSNKVTEKGKDVELRCDPISGHTALYWYRQSLGQGLEFLIYFQGNSAPDKSGLPSDRFSAERTGGSVSTLTIQRTQQEDSAVYLCASSLAGAGETQYFGPGTRLLVL.

This clonotype was picked up a small number of times. The chain joins TRBV24-1 to TRBJ2-3; 13 bases fit TRBD2. Trimming took 3 bases from V and 4 from J; bases not matched to a gene: 6. CDR1 is KGHDR and CDR2 is SFDVKD in the germline V gene. The CDR3 has 17 amino acids. DNA for the CDR3: TGTGCCACCAGTGATGTGGGACTAGCGGGATGGGCAGATACGCAGTATTTT. Translating it yields CATSDVGLAGWADTQYF.

V and J are TRBV5-1 and TRBJ1-2; TRBD1 matches at 8 bases. The V and J ends lost 2 bases and 5 bases, in that order; junction bases with no gene match: 5. The germline gives CDR1 SGHRS, CDR2 YFSETQ. The CDR3 consists of 14 residues. CDR3 DNA sequence: TGCGCCAGCAGCTTACGGACAGGGATGTATGGCTACACCTTC. It codes for CASSLRTGMYGYTF.